The TCR beta chain under discussion was sequenced for a study of T cells in Graves' hyperthyroidism and ophthalmopathy. Aged 18 to 65, the patients had hyperthyroidism that was newly diagnosed and had lasted under 2 months. Criteria for exclusion of patients were uncontrolled infection, other autoimmune disease, pregnancy or lactation. Germline CDR1 SGHDT, CDR2 YYEEEE. This CDR3 is built from 16 residues. The V end was cut by 4 bases, the J end by 5 bases, with 20 bases between. General observations from the study: A 13 V-J model separated ophthalmopathy from stable hyperthyroidism.

The TCR beta CDR3 regions underwent amplification using RNA transcripts as the source. First-round RT-PCR of the TCR CDR3 relied on the HTBI primer set. Each CDR3 protein is one row after TCRdb ran MiXCR on the multiplex PCR reads. The sample lists fewer than 850,000 distinct CDR3 sequences, about 18% seen once, with 15% to 17% in the top ten. The sample holds a few counts of this clonotype. Its antigen remains unknown. The V call is TRBV5-6, the J call TRBJ2-3, with unresolved D. The sequenced material came from blood. The source is a man aged 50 or older with Graves' hyperthyroidism. CDR3 bases: TGTGCCAGCAGCACCGGTGTGGTGGGTCCTCGAGATACGCAGTATTTT. This translates into CASSTGVVGPRDTQYF.